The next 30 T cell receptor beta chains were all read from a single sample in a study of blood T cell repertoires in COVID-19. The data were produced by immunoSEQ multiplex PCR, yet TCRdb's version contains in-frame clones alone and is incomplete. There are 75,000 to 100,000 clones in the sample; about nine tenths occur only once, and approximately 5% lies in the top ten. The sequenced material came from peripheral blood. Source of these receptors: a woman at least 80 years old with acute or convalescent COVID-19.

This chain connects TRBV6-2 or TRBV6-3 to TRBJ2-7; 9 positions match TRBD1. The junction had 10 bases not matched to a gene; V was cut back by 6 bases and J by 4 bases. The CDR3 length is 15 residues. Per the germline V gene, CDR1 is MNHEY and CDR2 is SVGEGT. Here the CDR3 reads CASRPAGTGTYEQYF. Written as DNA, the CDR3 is TGTGCCAGCAGACCTGCCGGGACAGGGACATACGAGCAGTACTTC.

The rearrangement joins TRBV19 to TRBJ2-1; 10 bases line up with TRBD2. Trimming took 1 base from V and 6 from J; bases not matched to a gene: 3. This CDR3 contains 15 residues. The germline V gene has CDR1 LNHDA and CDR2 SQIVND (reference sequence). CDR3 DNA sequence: TGTGCCAGTAGTATAGGGGGACTAGCGTCCAATGAGCAGTTCTTC. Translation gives CASSIGGLASNEQFF.

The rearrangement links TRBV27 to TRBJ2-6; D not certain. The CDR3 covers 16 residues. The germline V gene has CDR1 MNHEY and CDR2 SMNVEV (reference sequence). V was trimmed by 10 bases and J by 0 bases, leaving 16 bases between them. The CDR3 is CATAAQQYSGANVLTF. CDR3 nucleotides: TGTGCCACGGCGGCTCAACAATACTCTGGGGCCAACGTCCTGACTTTC.

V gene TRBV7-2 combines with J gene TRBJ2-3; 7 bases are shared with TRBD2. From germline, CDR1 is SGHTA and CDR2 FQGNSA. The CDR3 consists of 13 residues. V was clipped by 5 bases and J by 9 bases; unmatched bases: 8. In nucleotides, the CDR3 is TGTGCCAGCAGCCCGGAGGGTAGCGGGACGCAGTATTTT. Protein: CASSPEGSGTQYF. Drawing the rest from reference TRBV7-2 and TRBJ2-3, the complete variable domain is GAGVSQSPSNKVTEKGKDVELRCDPISGHTALYWYRQSLGQGLEFLIYFQGNSAPDKSGLPSDRFSAERTGGSVSTLTIQRTQQEDSAVYLCASSPEGSGTQYFGPGTRLTVL.

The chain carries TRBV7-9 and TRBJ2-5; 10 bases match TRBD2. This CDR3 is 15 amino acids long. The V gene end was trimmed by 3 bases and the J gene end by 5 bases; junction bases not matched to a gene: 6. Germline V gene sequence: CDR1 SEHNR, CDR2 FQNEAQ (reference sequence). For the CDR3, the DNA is TGTGCCAGCAGCTTCGGGAGCGGGAGGGTTGAGACCCAGTACTTC. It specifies CASSFGSGRVETQYF.

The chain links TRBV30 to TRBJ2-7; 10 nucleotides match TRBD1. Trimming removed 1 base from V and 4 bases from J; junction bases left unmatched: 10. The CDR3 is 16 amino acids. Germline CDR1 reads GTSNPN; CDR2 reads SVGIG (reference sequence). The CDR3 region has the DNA TGTGCCTGGAGTGCCCGCCGGGACAGGGGATTGTACGAGCAGTACTTC. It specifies CAWSARRDRGLYEQYF.

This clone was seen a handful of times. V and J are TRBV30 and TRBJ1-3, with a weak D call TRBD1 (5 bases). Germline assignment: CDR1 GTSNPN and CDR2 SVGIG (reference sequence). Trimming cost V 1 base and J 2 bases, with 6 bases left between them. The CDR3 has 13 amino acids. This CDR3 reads CAWSGGAGNTIYF. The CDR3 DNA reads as TGTGCCTGGAGTGGGGGCGCTGGAAACACCATATATTTT. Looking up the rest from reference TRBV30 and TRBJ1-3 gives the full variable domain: SQTIHQWPATLVQPVGSPLSLECTVEGTSNPNLYWYRQAAGRGLQLLFYSVGIGQISSEVPQNLSASRPQDRQFILSSKKLLLSDSGFYLCAWSGGAGNTIYFGEGSWLTVV.

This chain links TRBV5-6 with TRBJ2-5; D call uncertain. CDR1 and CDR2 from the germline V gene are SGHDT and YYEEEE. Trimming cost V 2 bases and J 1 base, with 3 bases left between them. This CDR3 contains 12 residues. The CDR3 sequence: CASSFSQETQYF. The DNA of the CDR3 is TGTGCCAGCAGCTTTAGCCAAGAGACCCAGTACTTC.

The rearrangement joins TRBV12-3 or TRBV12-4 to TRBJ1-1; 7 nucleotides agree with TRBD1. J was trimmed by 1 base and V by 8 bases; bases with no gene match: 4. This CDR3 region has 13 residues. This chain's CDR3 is CASRDSPNTEAFF. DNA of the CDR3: TGTGCCAGCCGGGACAGCCCGAACACTGAAGCTTTCTTT.

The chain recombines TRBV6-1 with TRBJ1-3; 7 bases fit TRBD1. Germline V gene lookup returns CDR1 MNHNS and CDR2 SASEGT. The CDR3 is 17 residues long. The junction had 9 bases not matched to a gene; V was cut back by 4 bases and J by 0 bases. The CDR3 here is CASSARQGVVSGNTIYF. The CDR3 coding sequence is TGTGCCAGCAGTGCTCGGCAGGGGGTTGTCTCTGGAAACACCATATATTTT.

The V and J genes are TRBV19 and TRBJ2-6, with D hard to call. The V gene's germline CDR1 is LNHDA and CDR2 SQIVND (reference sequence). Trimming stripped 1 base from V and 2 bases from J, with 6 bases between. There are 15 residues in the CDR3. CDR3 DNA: TGTGCCAGTAGTATAGGTGGCCCTGGGGCCAACGTCCTGACTTTC. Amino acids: CASSIGGPGANVLTF.

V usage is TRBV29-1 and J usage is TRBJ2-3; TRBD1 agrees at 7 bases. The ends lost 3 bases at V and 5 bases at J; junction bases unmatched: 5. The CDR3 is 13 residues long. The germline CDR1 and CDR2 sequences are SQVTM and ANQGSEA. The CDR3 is CSVERGRGDTQYF. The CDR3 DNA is TGCAGCGTTGAGAGGGGGCGAGGAGATACGCAGTATTTT.

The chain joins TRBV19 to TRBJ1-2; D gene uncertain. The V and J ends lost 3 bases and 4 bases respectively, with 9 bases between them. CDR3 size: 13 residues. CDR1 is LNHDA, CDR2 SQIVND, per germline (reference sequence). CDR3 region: CASSMGRSYGYTF. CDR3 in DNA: TGTGCCAGTAGTATGGGGAGAAGCTATGGCTACACCTTC.

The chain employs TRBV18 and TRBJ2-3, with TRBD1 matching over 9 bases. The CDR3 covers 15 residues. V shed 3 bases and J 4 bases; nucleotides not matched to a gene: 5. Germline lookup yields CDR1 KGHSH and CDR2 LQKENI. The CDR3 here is CASSPRTGVADTQYF. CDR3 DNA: TGTGCCAGCTCACCGCGGACAGGGGTGGCAGATACGCAGTATTTT.

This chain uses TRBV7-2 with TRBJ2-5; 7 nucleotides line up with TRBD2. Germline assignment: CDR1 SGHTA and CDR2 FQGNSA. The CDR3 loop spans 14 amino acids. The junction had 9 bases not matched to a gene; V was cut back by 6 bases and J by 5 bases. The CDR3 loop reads CASRTGGSGETQYF. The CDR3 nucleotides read TGTGCCAGCAGGACGGGAGGCAGTGGCGAGACCCAGTACTTC. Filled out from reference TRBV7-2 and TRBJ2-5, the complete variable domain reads GAGVSQSPSNKVTEKGKDVELRCDPISGHTALYWYRQSLGQGLEFLIYFQGNSAPDKSGLPSDRFSAERTGGSVSTLTIQRTQQEDSAVYLCASRTGGSGETQYFGPGTRLLVL.

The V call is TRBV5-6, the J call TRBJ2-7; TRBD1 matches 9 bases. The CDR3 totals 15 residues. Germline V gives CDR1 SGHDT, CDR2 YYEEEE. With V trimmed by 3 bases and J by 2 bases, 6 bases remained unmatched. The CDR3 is CASSSGTGLAYEQYF. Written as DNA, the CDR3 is TGTGCCAGCAGCTCCGGGACAGGGCTAGCCTACGAGCAGTACTTC.

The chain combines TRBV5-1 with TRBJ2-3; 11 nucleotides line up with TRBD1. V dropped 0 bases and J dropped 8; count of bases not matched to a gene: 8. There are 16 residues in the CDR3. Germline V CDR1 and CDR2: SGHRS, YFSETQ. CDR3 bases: TGCGCCAGCAGCTTGGCCGGACAGGGGGCGAGGAGTACGCAGTATTTT. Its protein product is CASSLAGQGARSTQYF.

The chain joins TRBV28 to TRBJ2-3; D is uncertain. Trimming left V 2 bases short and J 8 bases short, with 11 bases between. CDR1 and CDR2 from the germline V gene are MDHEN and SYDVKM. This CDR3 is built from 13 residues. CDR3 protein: CASSLEALGTQYF. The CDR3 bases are TGTGCCAGCAGTTTAGAGGCCCTTGGTACGCAGTATTTT.

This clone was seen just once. CDR3 nucleotides: TGTGCCAGCTCCGCCGGGACAGGAGTATACGAGCAGTACTTC. Residues: CASSAGTGVYEQYF. The V gene is TRBV18, the J gene TRBJ2-7, with TRBD1 matching 8 bases. This CDR3 has 14 residues. The V and J ends lost 6 bases and 4 bases, in that order; junction bases with no gene match: 8. The germline V gene encodes CDR1 KGHSH and CDR2 LQKENI.

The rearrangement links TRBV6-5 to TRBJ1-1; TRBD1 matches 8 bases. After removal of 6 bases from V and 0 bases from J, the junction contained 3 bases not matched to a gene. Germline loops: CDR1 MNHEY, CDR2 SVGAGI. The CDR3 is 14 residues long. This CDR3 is CASRTGVLNTEAFF. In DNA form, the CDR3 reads TGTGCCAGCAGGACAGGGGTTTTGAACACTGAAGCTTTCTTT.

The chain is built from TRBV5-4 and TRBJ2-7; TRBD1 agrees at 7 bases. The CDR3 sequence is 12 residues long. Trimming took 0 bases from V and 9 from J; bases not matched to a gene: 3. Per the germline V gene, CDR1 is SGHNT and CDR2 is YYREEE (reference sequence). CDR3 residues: CASSLEWDRQYF. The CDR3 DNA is TGTGCCAGCAGCTTGGAGTGGGACAGGCAGTACTTC.

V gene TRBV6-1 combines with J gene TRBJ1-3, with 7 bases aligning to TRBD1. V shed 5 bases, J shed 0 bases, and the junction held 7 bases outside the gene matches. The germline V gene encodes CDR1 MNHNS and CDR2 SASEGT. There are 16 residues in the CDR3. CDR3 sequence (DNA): TGTGCCAGCAGTCAAGGGGACAGCCTCTCTGGAAACACCATATATTTT. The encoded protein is CASSQGDSLSGNTIYF.

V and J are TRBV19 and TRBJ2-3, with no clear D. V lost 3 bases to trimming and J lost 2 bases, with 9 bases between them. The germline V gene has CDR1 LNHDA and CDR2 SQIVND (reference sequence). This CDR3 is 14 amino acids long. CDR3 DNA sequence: TGTGCCAGTAGTATGAGAACCTCCACAGATACGCAGTATTTT. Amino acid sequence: CASSMRTSTDTQYF. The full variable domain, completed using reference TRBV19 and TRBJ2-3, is DGGITQSPKYLFRKEGQNVTLSCEQNLNHDAMYWYRQDPGQGLRLIYYSQIVNDFQKGDIAEGYSVSREKKESFPLTVTSAQKNPTAFYLCASSMRTSTDTQYFGPGTRLTVL.

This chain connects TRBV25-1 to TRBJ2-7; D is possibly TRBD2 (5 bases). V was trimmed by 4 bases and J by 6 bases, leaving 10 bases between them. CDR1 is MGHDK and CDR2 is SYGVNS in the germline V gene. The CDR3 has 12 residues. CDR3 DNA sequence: TGTGCCAGCAGTGTAGCGCAAGGCGAGCAGTACTTC. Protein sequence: CASSVAQGEQYF.

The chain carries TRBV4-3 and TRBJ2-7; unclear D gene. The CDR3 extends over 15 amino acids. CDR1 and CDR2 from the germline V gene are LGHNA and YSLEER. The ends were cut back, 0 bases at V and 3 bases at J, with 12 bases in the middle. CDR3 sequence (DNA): TGCGCCAGCAGCCAAGATTCCGCAGGAATCTACGAGCAGTACTTC. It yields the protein CASSQDSAGIYEQYF.

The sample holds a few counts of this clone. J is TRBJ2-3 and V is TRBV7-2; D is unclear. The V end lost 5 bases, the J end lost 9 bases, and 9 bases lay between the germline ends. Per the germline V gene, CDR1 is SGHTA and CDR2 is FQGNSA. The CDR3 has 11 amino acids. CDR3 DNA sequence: TGTGCCAGCAGCACAAGTATAACGCAGTATTTT. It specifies CASSTSITQYF.

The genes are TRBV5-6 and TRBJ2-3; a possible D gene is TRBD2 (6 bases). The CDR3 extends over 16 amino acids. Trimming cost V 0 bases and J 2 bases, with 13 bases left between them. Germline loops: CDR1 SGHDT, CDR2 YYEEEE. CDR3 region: CASSLVYRRATDTQYF. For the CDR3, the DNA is TGTGCCAGCAGCTTGGTATATCGGAGGGCCACAGATACGCAGTATTTT.

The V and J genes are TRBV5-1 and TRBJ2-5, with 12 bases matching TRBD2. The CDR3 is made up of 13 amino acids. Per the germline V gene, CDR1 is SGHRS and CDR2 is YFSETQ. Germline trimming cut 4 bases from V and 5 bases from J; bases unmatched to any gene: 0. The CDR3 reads CASSTSGRETQYF. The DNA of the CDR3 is TGCGCCAGCAGCACTAGCGGGAGGGAGACCCAGTACTTC.

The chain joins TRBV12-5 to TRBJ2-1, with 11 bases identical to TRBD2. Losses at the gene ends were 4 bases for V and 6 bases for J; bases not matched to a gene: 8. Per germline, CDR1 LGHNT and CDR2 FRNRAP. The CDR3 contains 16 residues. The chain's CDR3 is CASGWTPGLAANEQFF. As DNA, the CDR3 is TGTGCTAGTGGTTGGACACCGGGACTAGCGGCCAATGAGCAGTTCTTC.

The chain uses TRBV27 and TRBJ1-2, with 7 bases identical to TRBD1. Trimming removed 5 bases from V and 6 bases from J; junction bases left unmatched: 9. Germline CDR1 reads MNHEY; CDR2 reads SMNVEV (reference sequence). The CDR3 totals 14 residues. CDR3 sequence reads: CASSQRQGRDGYTF. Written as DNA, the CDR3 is TGTGCCAGCAGTCAACGACAGGGTAGGGATGGCTACACCTTC.